This T cell receptor (beta chain) was identified during a study of blood T cell repertoires in COVID-19. The germline V and J ends were trimmed by 2 bases and 7 bases, with 12 bases remaining between them. The germline V gene has CDR1 SGHTS and CDR2 YDEGEE. The CDR3 contains 14 residues. Clones were sequenced by immunoSEQ multiplex PCR, and TCRdb holds only the in-frame ones, with some missing. The sample lists around 20,000 clones, around nine tenths occurring once. The V gene is TRBV5-8, the J gene TRBJ2-2; TRBD2 might be the D (5 bases). This clonotype originated in a woman in her fifties or sixties with active COVID-19. Specimen: peripheral blood. The CDR3 is CASSFRRAGGELFF. CDR3 sequence (DNA): TGTGCCAGCAGCTTTCGTCGGGCGGGCGGGGAGCTGTTTTTT.